These T cell receptor beta chains were read from a single sample in a study of OX40 agonist ivuxolimab in advanced cancers. The repertoire was sequenced with immunoSEQ multiplex PCR; TCRdb's copy has only in-frame clones and lacks some. The repertoire has approximately 57,000 clones, under 85% of them found once; the top ten carry approximately 3%. The source material was CD4+ or CD8+ T cells sorted from blood, sampled in a trial of the OX40 agonist ivuxolimab. The receptor set was obtained from an adult with an advanced solid tumor such as melanoma, head and neck, liver or kidney cancer. The CDR3 runs from the conserved cysteine through the conserved F or W. A D gene is named only where the DNA matches it firmly. Size is stated for part of the rows, as once, few or many counts, or as a class when the clone is expanded.

V	J	D	size	CDR3	DNA
TRBV28	TRBJ2-3	.	.	CASANSDTDTQYF	TGTGCCAGCGCGAATAGCGACACAGATACGCAGTATTTT
TRBV7-3	TRBJ2-2	TRBD2	.	CASSRLANTGELFF	TGTGCCAGCAGCCGACTAGCAAACACCGGGGAGCTGTTTTTT
TRBV7-9	TRBJ2-7	TRBD2	.	CASSPEVGLAPYSSYEQYF	TGTGCCAGCAGCCCCGAAGTAGGACTAGCGCCCTATAGCTCCTACGAGCAGTACTTC
TRBV5-4	TRBJ2-5	TRBD2	.	CASSLLAGEETQYF	TGTGCCAGCAGCTTGCTAGCGGGAGAGGAGACCCAGTACTTC
TRBV5-1	TRBJ1-4	.	.	CASSLAPGLGEKLFF	TGCGCCAGCAGCTTGGCCCCAGGATTGGGCGAAAAACTGTTTTTT
TRBV19	TRBJ1-5	.	once	CASSATGNQPQHF	TGTGCCAGTAGTGCCACAGGCAATCAGCCCCAGCATTTT
TRBV5-5	TRBJ1-1	.	.	CASSFRGGTEAFF	TGTGCCAGCAGCTTCAGGGGCGGCACTGAAGCTTTCTTT
TRBV5-4	TRBJ1-1	TRBD1	.	CASSLDRGAEAFF	TGTGCCAGCAGCTTGGACAGGGGCGCTGAAGCTTTCTTT
TRBV28	TRBJ1-2	TRBD1	.	CASREDRVRGYTF	TGTGCCAGCCGAGAGGACAGGGTGAGAGGCTACACCTTC
TRBV5-6	TRBJ1-2	.	.	CASSFQAGAVNGYTF	TGTGCCAGCAGCTTTCAGGCCGGTGCAGTAAATGGCTACACCTTC
TRBV27	TRBJ2-1	TRBD2	.	CASSFGGRRYNEQFF	TGTGCCAGCAGTTTCGGCGGGAGGAGGTACAATGAGCAGTTCTTC
TRBV11-3	TRBJ1-1	.	.	CASSLSGRNTEAFF	TGTGCCAGCAGCTTATCAGGGAGGAACACTGAAGCTTTCTTT
TRBV7-9	TRBJ2-6	.	.	CASKEFAGANVLTF	TGTGCCAGCAAGGAATTTGCGGGGGCCAACGTCCTGACTTTC
TRBV6-5	TRBJ1-1	.	few	CASSYRLASGTEAFF	TGTGCCAGCAGTTATAGGCTGGCTTCTGGGACTGAAGCTTTCTTT
TRBV5-1	TRBJ2-1	TRBD2	.	CASSFSGRRDNEQFF	TGCGCCAGCAGCTTTAGCGGGAGGCGGGACAATGAGCAGTTCTTC
TRBV5-1	TRBJ1-4	TRBD1	.	CASSPGDRGDEKLFF	TGCGCCAGCAGCCCGGGGGACAGGGGCGACGAAAAACTGTTTTTT
TRBV6-6	TRBJ2-3	TRBD2	.	CASSRLAVTDTQYF	TGTGCCAGCAGTCGACTAGCGGTGACAGATACGCAGTATTTT
TRBV11-1	TRBJ2-1	.	.	CASSSGNLAFWGDEQFF	TGTGCCAGCAGCTCGGGGAATCTAGCGTTTTGGGGCGATGAGCAGTTCTTC
TRBV5-4	TRBJ1-1	TRBD1	.	CASGTVRNTEAFF	TGTGCCAGTGGGACAGTGCGTAACACTGAAGCTTTCTTT
TRBV7-9	TRBJ1-6	.	.	CASSSDVRYNSPLHF	TGTGCCAGCAGCTCCGACGTCCGCTATAATTCACCCCTCCACTTT
TRBV6-1	TRBJ2-7	.	.	CASSGRTGLEQYF	TGTGCCAGCAGTGGACGCACAGGGCTCGAGCAGTACTTC
TRBV19	TRBJ2-3	TRBD2	once	CASTGTSGSFTQYF	TGTGCCAGTACCGGGACTAGCGGGAGTTTTACGCAGTATTTT
TRBV4-2	TRBJ2-3	TRBD1	.	CASSPLGQVNTDTQYF	TGTGCCAGCAGCCCCCTCGGACAGGTTAACACAGATACGCAGTATTTT
TRBV11-2	TRBJ2-5	.	.	CASSRLQETQYF	TGTGCCAGCAGCCGTTTACAAGAGACCCAGTACTTC
TRBV6-6	TRBJ2-2	.	.	CASSVPQGTGELFF	TGTGCCAGCAGCGTCCCTCAGGGGACCGGGGAGCTGTTTTTT
TRBV6-5	TRBJ2-2	.	.	CASSPLPGELFF	TGTGCCAGCAGCCCTCTTCCCGGGGAGCTGTTTTTT
TRBV5-4	TRBJ2-1	.	once	CASSPRDSAGHEQFF	TGTGCCAGCAGCCCCCGGGACTCTGCGGGTCATGAGCAGTTCTTC
TRBV7-8	TRBJ2-7	.	once	CASSPSTPNSYEQYF	TGTGCCAGCAGCCCATCGACTCCTAACTCCTACGAGCAGTACTTC
TRBV25-1	TRBJ1-5	TRBD1	.	CASSQTGTGGNQPQHF	TGTGCCAGCAGCCAAACCGGGACAGGGGGCAATCAGCCCCAGCATTTT
TRBV6-1	TRBJ1-5	TRBD1	.	CASCRTGVQPQHF	TGTGCCAGCTGCCGAACAGGGGTACAGCCCCAGCATTTT
TRBV7-9	TRBJ2-7	.	.	CASSLATPPYEQYF	TGTGCCAGCAGCTTAGCAACTCCGCCTTACGAGCAGTACTTC
TRBV7-6	TRBJ2-1	TRBD2	.	CASSGTEREGIKSNEQFF	TGTGCCAGCAGCGGGACTGAGCGGGAGGGTATTAAGAGCAATGAGCAGTTCTTC
TRBV18	TRBJ1-1	.	.	CASSPSGLYTEAFF	TGTGCCAGCTCACCATCGGGGCTATACACTGAAGCTTTCTTT
TRBV6-5	TRBJ2-1	TRBD2	once	CASSPPLAGYNEQFF	TGTGCCAGCAGTCCCCCCCTAGCGGGTTACAATGAGCAGTTCTTC
TRBV19	TRBJ2-3	.	.	CASSISPLGAGDTQYF	TGTGCCAGTAGTATATCCCCCCTGGGGGCCGGAGATACGCAGTATTTT
TRBV5-1	TRBJ2-2	.	.	CASSLTGTTNGELFF	TGCGCCAGCAGCTTGACCGGGACCACCAACGGGGAGCTGTTTTTT
TRBV18	TRBJ2-6	.	.	CASSPTGASPLSGANVLTF	TGTGCCAGCTCACCCACGGGGGCTTCCCCCCTCTCTGGGGCCAACGTCCTGACTTTC
TRBV6-1	TRBJ2-6	.	.	CASSEAGRSGANVLTF	TGTGCCAGCAGTGAAGCTGGGCGCTCTGGGGCCAACGTCCTGACTTTC
TRBV7-9	TRBJ1-2	.	once	CASSLASDGSLQNGYTF	TGTGCCAGCAGCTTAGCGAGTGATGGCAGCCTACAGAATGGCTACACCTTC
TRBV19	TRBJ2-2	.	.	CASREGNTNTGELFF	TGTGCCAGTAGGGAAGGAAATACGAACACCGGGGAGCTGTTTTTT
TRBV18	TRBJ2-5	TRBD1	once	CASSLSTGQETQYF	TGTGCCAGCTCACTATCGACAGGGCAAGAGACCCAGTACTTC
TRBV18	TRBJ1-1	.	.	CASSPLVDVNTEAFF	TGTGCCAGCTCACCGCTGGTGGACGTGAACACTGAAGCTTTCTTT
TRBV19	TRBJ1-5	.	.	CASAVYQKGQPQHF	TGTGCCAGCGCGGTTTATCAGAAAGGTCAGCCCCAGCATTTT
TRBV29-1	TRBJ1-1	TRBD1	.	CSVEGTGVTEAFF	TGCAGCGTGGAGGGGACAGGGGTGACTGAAGCTTTCTTT
TRBV6-5	TRBJ2-4	.	once	CASSTRGSAKNIQYF	TGTGCCAGCAGTACCAGGGGATCGGCCAAAAACATTCAGTACTTC
TRBV7-2	TRBJ2-3	TRBD2	.	CVSSYRGGRSTDTQYF	TGTGTCAGCAGCTATCGGGGCGGGAGGTCCACAGATACGCAGTATTTT
TRBV10-2	TRBJ2-1	TRBD2	.	CASSDWLAGPNEQFF	TGCGCCAGCAGTGATTGGTTAGCGGGACCCAATGAGCAGTTCTTC
TRBV18	TRBJ2-5	.	.	CASSPVRQETQYF	TGTGCCAGCTCACCCGTGCGGCAAGAGACCCAGTACTTC
TRBV19	TRBJ2-5	TRBD2	few	CASSPGTSGGLQETQYF	TGTGCCAGTAGTCCCGGGACTAGCGGGGGCCTACAAGAGACCCAGTACTTC